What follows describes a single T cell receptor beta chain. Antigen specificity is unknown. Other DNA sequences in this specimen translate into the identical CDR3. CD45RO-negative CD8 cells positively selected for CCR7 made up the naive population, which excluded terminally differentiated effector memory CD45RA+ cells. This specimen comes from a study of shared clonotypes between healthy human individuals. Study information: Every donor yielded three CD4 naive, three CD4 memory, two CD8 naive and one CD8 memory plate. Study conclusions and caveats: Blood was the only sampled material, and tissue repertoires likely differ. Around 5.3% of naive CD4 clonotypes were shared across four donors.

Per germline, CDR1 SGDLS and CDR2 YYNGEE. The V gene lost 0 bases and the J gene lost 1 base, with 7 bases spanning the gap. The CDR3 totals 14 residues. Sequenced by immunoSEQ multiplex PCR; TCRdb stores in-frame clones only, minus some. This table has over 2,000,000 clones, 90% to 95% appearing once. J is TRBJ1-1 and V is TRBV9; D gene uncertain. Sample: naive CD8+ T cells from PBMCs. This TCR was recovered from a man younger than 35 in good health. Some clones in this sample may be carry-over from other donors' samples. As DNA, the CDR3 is TGTGCCAGCAGCGTAGAGGGTCCGAACACTGAAGCTTTCTTT. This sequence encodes CASSVEGPNTEAFF.